The 32 T cell receptor beta chains in this list originate from one sample, sequenced in a study of T-cell memory formation after mild COVID-19. TCRdb independently ran MiXCR on the 5' RACE reads; one entry per CDR3 protein. The sample consists of more than 110,000 distinct CDR3 sequences, about 25% of them appearing once. Specimen: PBMCs or a T cell subset sorted from them (not recorded which). The receptors come from an adult woman who had mild COVID-19 (a few samples of this study predate the infection). Cell type and time point are not known.

This clonotype showed up just a few times. The CDR3 sequence: CASSLMGHRDTGELFF. In DNA, the CDR3 is TGTGCCAGCAGTCTCATGGGACACCGTGACACCGGGGAGCTGTTTTTT. The V call is TRBV6-5, the J call TRBJ2-2; perhaps TRBD1 as D (6 bases). CDR3 length equals 16 residues. Trimming removed 5 bases at V and 3 bases at J, with 16 bases between. Germline-derived CDR1 and CDR2 are MNHEY and SVGAGI.

This CDR3 reads CASSTGQGDSEQFF. CDR3 sequence (DNA): TGCGCCAGCAGCACGGGACAGGGGGATTCTGAGCAGTTCTTC. The chain couples TRBV5-1 to TRBJ2-1, with 11 bases identical to TRBD1. The CDR3 totals 14 residues. V was pared by 4 bases and J by 9 bases, with 6 bases of the junction left unmatched. CDR1 is SGHRS and CDR2 is YFSETQ in the germline V gene.

V is TRBV5-5 and J is TRBJ2-7; a possible D gene is TRBD1 (6 bases). Trimming cost V 4 bases and J 2 bases, with 10 bases left between them. The germline V gene has CDR1 SGHKS and CDR2 YYEKEE (reference sequence). The CDR3 is 13 amino acids. The CDR3 sequence is CASSPGTPYEQYF. CDR3 bases: TGTGCCAGCAGCCCCGGGACACCCTACGAGCAGTACTTC.

This clonotype is judged medium-sized. The chain uses TRBV6-2 or TRBV6-3 and TRBJ2-7; D gene unclear. Trimming left V 2 bases short and J 2 bases short, with 13 bases between. Germline CDR1 reads MNHEY; CDR2 reads SVGEGT. This CDR3 has 15 amino acids. The CDR3 region has the DNA TGTGCCAGCAGTTACCTCGGAACCGCCGCCTACGAGCAGTACTTC. Translated: CASSYLGTAAYEQYF.

The rearrangement uses TRBV6-2 or TRBV6-3 and TRBJ1-2; maybe TRBD1 (5 bases). The CDR3 extends over 14 amino acids. V was clipped by 2 bases and J by 2 bases, with 9 bases between them. CDR1 and CDR2 (germline): MNHEY, SVGEGT. CDR3 sequence: CASSYGGANYGYTF. For the CDR3, the DNA is TGTGCCAGCAGTTACGGCGGGGCCAACTATGGCTACACCTTC.

V usage is TRBV27 and J usage is TRBJ2-7, with D hard to call. The CDR3 contains 14 residues. The germline V gene encodes CDR1 MNHEY and CDR2 SMNVEV (reference sequence). The V and J ends lost 5 bases and 2 bases respectively, with 13 bases between them. Here the CDR3 reads CASSDGRTPYEQYF. The CDR3 DNA reads as TGTGCCAGCAGTGACGGACGGACCCCCTACGAGCAGTACTTC.

This chain connects TRBV9 to TRBJ2-6; D remains unclear. CDR3 length: 21 amino acids. CDR1 and CDR2 from the germline V gene are SGDLS and YYNGEE. V lost 3 bases to trimming and J lost 0 bases, with 25 bases between them. The CDR3 region is CASSAPVDPQFSSSGANVLTF. CDR3 in DNA: TGTGCCAGCAGCGCCCCAGTAGACCCTCAGTTTTCCAGCTCTGGGGCCAACGTCCTGACTTTC.

This sequence joins TRBV9 and TRBJ1-1; a possible D gene is TRBD1 (5 bases). Trimming shortened V by 4 bases and J by 1 base, and 17 bases separated the two germline ends. The CDR3 is made up of 16 amino acids. The germline V gene encodes CDR1 SGDLS and CDR2 YYNGEE. The CDR3 protein is CASSPYLIGGNTEAFF. CDR3 nucleotides: TGTGCCAGCAGCCCTTACTTGATCGGGGGGAACACTGAAGCTTTCTTT. The whole variable domain, filled in from reference TRBV9 and TRBJ1-1, reads DSGVTQTPKHLITATGQRVTLRCSPRSGDLSVYWYQQSLDQGLQFLIQYYNGEERAKGNILERFSAQQFPDLHSELNLSSLELGDSALYFCASSPYLIGGNTEAFFGQGTRLTVV.

This sequence joins TRBV6-5 and TRBJ1-2; TRBD1 agrees at 12 bases. This CDR3 is 16 amino acids long. The junction had 6 bases not matched to a gene; V was cut back by 4 bases and J by 3 bases. Per the germline V gene, CDR1 is MNHEY and CDR2 is SVGAGI. The CDR3 bases are TGTGCCAGCAGTTCCGGGACAGGGGGCGTTTACTATGGCTACACCTTC. Protein product: CASSSGTGGVYYGYTF.

The rearrangement uses TRBV12-3 or TRBV12-4 and TRBJ1-6; 8 nucleotides align to TRBD1. The CDR3 is 16 amino acids. Unmatched junction bases numbered 15, after V lost 5 bases and J lost 12 bases. CDR3 nucleotides: TGTGCCAGCAGTCCCGGACAGGGTGGCCTGATTATACCCCTCCACTTT. Its translation is CASSPGQGGLIIPLHF.

This clonotype was detected a few times. This rearrangement joins TRBV11-2 to TRBJ2-2, with 8 bases lining up with TRBD1. Germline V gene lookup returns CDR1 SGHAT and CDR2 FQNNGV. The CDR3 length is 15 residues. The J segment lost 6 bases and the V segment lost 5 bases, leaving 8 bases of the junction unmatched. The CDR3 coding sequence is TGTGCCAGCAGCGTGCAGGGGGCATCGCCCGGGGAGCTGTTTTTT. Residues: CASSVQGASPGELFF.

A few counts support this clonotype. This chain joins TRBV29-1 and TRBJ2-2, with D possibly being TRBD1 or TRBD2 (5 bases each). The CDR3 has 11 amino acids. Germline V gene lookup returns CDR1 SQVTM and CDR2 ANQGSEA. V gave up 6 bases and J gave up 5 bases, with 7 bases separating them. The CDR3 region is CSVGVTGELFF. The CDR3 nucleotides read TGCAGCGTGGGGGTGACCGGGGAGCTGTTTTTT.

This clonotype was found a few times. The chain has TRBV27 and TRBJ2-3; TRBD2 agrees at 10 bases. V was pared by 3 bases and J by 1 base, with 1 base of the junction left unmatched. Germline CDR1 and CDR2: MNHEY and SMNVEV (reference sequence). The CDR3 spans 15 residues. The CDR3, as DNA: TGTGCCAGCAGTTTTCTAGCGGGGGGCACAGATACGCAGTATTTT. Amino acid sequence: CASSFLAGGTDTQYF.

This clonotype was seen a handful of times. Here the CDR3 reads CASSGTGENTEAFF. Here the CDR3 DNA reads TGTGCCAGCAGTGGGACAGGTGAGAACACTGAAGCTTTCTTT. The rearrangement uses TRBV2 and TRBJ1-1; TRBD1 aligns across 7 bases. This CDR3 comprises 14 residues. The trim removed 4 bases at V and 1 base at J, leaving 3 bases unmatched. The germline V gene encodes CDR1 SNHLY and CDR2 FYNNEI.

This clonotype came up a few times. This chain's CDR3 is CASSLYRQGLKYGYTF. In DNA, the CDR3 is TGTGCCAGCAGCTTATATCGACAGGGCCTGAAGTATGGCTACACCTTC. V gene TRBV11-2 combines with J gene TRBJ1-2, with 7 bases fitting TRBD1. Germline-derived CDR1 and CDR2 are SGHAT and FQNNGV. Trimming took 2 bases from V and 5 from J; bases not matched to a gene: 11. The CDR3 runs to 16 residues.

V gene TRBV11-2 combines with J gene TRBJ1-2, with a tentative D call TRBD1 (5 bases). The V end was cut by 3 bases, the J end by 4 bases, with 21 bases between. The CDR3 has 17 amino acids. The germline V gene has CDR1 SGHAT and CDR2 FQNNGV. This CDR3 is CASSFDLSRGDPYGYTF. CDR3 coding DNA: TGTGCCAGCAGCTTTGATTTGAGCAGAGGGGATCCCTATGGCTACACCTTC.

The rearrangement joins TRBV18 to TRBJ1-1; maybe TRBD1 (5 bases). V lost 3 bases and J 7 bases, leaving 9 bases between the germline ends. The CDR3 is 12 amino acids. The germline V gene encodes CDR1 KGHSH and CDR2 LQKENI. CDR3 residues: CASSPTGSEAFF. CDR3 DNA sequence: TGTGCCAGCTCACCCACAGGCAGTGAAGCTTTCTTT.

This clonotype was seen only a few times. In nucleotides, the CDR3 is TGTGCCAGCAGTTACGATAGCTCCTCGTCCTACGAGCAGTACTTC. This encodes CASSYDSSSSYEQYF. The chain employs TRBV6-2 or TRBV6-3 and TRBJ2-7; D uncertain. V lost 2 bases to trimming and J lost 1 base, with 12 bases between them. The germline CDR1 and CDR2 sequences are MNHEY and SVGEGT. This CDR3 has 15 amino acids.

This rearrangement joins TRBV20-1 to TRBJ2-2, with D possibly called TRBD1 or TRBD2 (5 bases each). This CDR3 spans 14 amino acids. The germline V gene has CDR1 DFQATT and CDR2 SNEGSKA (reference sequence). V was clipped by 1 base and J by 1 base, with 7 bases between them. The CDR3 sequence: CSARAGRNTGELFF. In nucleotides, the CDR3 is TGCAGTGCTAGAGCGGGACGGAACACCGGGGAGCTGTTTTTT.

In this sample, this clonotype turned up a few times. The chain is built from TRBV12-3 or TRBV12-4 and TRBJ2-5; D may be TRBD1 or TRBD2 (5 bases each). V was trimmed by 3 bases and J by 4 bases, leaving 9 bases between them. The CDR3 runs to 13 residues. The CDR3 loop reads CASSFRDGETQYF. CDR3 bases: TGTGCCAGCAGTTTTCGGGACGGAGAGACCCAGTACTTC.

This clonotype was counted between two and nine times. The chain combines TRBV5-1 with TRBJ1-5; D not resolved. Germline V gives CDR1 SGHRS, CDR2 YFSETQ. The CDR3 has 15 residues. V was trimmed by 4 bases and J by 3 bases, leaving 14 bases between them. The CDR3 loop is CASSPNSMSNQPQHF. The CDR3 nucleotides are TGCGCCAGCAGCCCAAACAGCATGTCCAATCAGCCCCAGCATTTT.

The rearrangement links TRBV7-3 to TRBJ2-7, with TRBD2 matching 7 bases. Trimming removed 4 bases from V and 0 bases from J; junction bases left unmatched: 6. Germline V CDR1 and CDR2: SGHTA, FQGTGA. This CDR3 has 15 amino acids. CDR3 DNA: TGTGCCAGCAGCTCCTACGGCGGGGGCTCCTACGAGCAGTACTTC. As protein: CASSSYGGGSYEQYF.

V usage is TRBV20-1 and J usage is TRBJ2-2; D is perhaps TRBD1 (5 bases). Looked up from germline, CDR1 is DFQATT and CDR2 is SNEGSKA (reference sequence). V shed 5 bases and J shed 0 bases, with 10 bases lying between them. This CDR3 is 14 amino acids long. The CDR3 bases are TGCAGTGCTCCGACAGTCACGAACACCGGGGAGCTGTTTTTT. Protein sequence: CSAPTVTNTGELFF.

This clonotype was picked up a small number of times. The chain has TRBV18 and TRBJ2-2, with no clear D. V was clipped by 1 base and J by 3 bases, with 9 bases between them. Germline V CDR1 and CDR2: KGHSH, LQKENI. The CDR3 spans 15 residues. Here the CDR3 DNA reads TGTGCCAGCTCACCACGGGTCGAAGACACCGGGGAGCTGTTTTTT. This translates into CASSPRVEDTGELFF.

J is TRBJ1-2 and V is TRBV27, with D tentatively TRBD1 (5 bases). Germline V gene lookup returns CDR1 MNHEY and CDR2 SMNVEV (reference sequence). Deletions cut 5 bases from V and 2 bases from J, with 18 bases between. CDR3 size: 16 residues. The CDR3 sequence: CASSTQEGRTNYGYTF. The CDR3 DNA sequence: TGTGCCAGCAGTACTCAAGAGGGGAGAACAAACTATGGCTACACCTTC.

The CDR3 DNA sequence: TGTGCCAGCAGCTTAGGGGACCGATCCTACGAGCAGTACTTC. Protein: CASSLGDRSYEQYF. The V gene is TRBV7-2, the J gene TRBJ2-7; D is perhaps TRBD1 or TRBD2 (5 bases each). Germline CDR1 and CDR2: SGHTA and FQGNSA. The CDR3 covers 14 residues. V was shortened by 1 base and J by 1 base, with 8 bases between the two germline ends.

This clonotype was detected a few times. This chain uses TRBV7-9 with TRBJ2-2, with D maybe TRBD1 (6 bases). CDR3 length: 22 residues. Germline V CDR1 and CDR2: SEHNR, FQNEAQ (reference sequence). V lost 0 bases and J 2 bases, leaving 28 bases between the germline ends. The CDR3: CASSLAWTTRRAGTTNTGELFF. DNA for the CDR3: TGTGCCAGCAGCTTAGCCTGGACCACTCGCCGGGCCGGGACAACTAACACCGGGGAGCTGTTTTTT.

This clonotype turned up a few times. The rearrangement links TRBV19 to TRBJ2-3; D remains unclear. V lost 1 base, J lost 3 bases, and 8 bases lay in between. Germline CDR1 is LNHDA and CDR2 is SQIVND (reference sequence). The CDR3 runs to 14 residues. CDR3 sequence (DNA): TGTGCCAGTAGTATAGTCATGGGGACAGATACGCAGTATTTT. Translated: CASSIVMGTDTQYF.

The chain employs TRBV7-8 and TRBJ2-3; D not certain. Per germline, CDR1 SGHVS and CDR2 FQNEAQ. The CDR3 consists of 14 residues. With 1 base removed from V and 2 bases from J, the gap between germline ends came to 7 bases. The CDR3 loop is CASSLGGFTDTQYF. CDR3 nucleotides: TGTGCCAGCAGCTTAGGGGGTTTCACAGATACGCAGTATTTT.

This clonotype came up a few times. The chain links TRBV3-1 to TRBJ2-5, with 7 bases matching TRBD2. From germline, CDR1 is LGHDT and CDR2 YNNKEL (reference sequence). The J segment lost 3 bases and the V segment lost 3 bases, leaving 10 bases of the junction unmatched. CDR3 size: 16 residues. The CDR3 DNA reads TGTGCCAGCAGCCAGGAGGCTAGCGGAGGGGAAGAGACCCAGTACTTC. Its translation is CASSQEASGGEETQYF.

In this sample, this clonotype turned up a few times. The CDR3 DNA follows: TGTGCCAGCAGGGCTGCGGGGAGTTGGACTGAAGCTTTCTTT. It is translated as CASRAAGSWTEAFF. The genes are TRBV14 and TRBJ1-1; D call uncertain. V shed 6 bases and J shed 5 bases, with 16 bases lying between them. Germline-derived CDR1 and CDR2 are SGHDN and FVKESK. This CDR3 has 14 residues.

The V call is TRBV24-1, the J call TRBJ2-1; 9 bases are a match to TRBD1. Trimming at V came to 6 bases and at J to 4 bases, leaving 3 bases not matched to a gene. The CDR3 extends over 14 amino acids. Germline V gives CDR1 KGHDR, CDR2 SFDVKD. The CDR3 nucleotides are TGTGCCACCAGTACCGGGACAGGGTACAATGAGCAGTTCTTC. Amino acids: CATSTGTGYNEQFF.